This T cell receptor beta chain was observed in a study of cytomegalovirus exposure and HLA in healthy donors. PCR amplification relied on 60 Vbeta primers (plus 13 Jbeta primers). The method was immunoSEQ multiplex PCR; TCRdb's version includes in-frame clones alone and lacks a portion of them. The table has 150,000 to 200,000 clones, roughly 80% seen once; the top ten hold around 4%. Unrecorded immune exposures were likely, despite nominal health at sampling. As to this clone: As yet, its antigen is unknown.

Overall study findings and caveats: The number of N-insertions in an Asian-associated ancestry cluster was reportedly below the roughly 700-donor mean in a later analysis. A previous analysis found most TCR beta V segments productive roughly 90% or roughly 30% of the time.

The CDR3 spans 14 residues. Germline V CDR1 and CDR2: SGDLS, YYNGEE. Trimming pared 2 bases from V and 4 bases from J, leaving 10 bases between. This TCR came from a man aged 40-55 years in good health and CMV-seronegative. Sequenced input: PBMCs. V is TRBV9 and J is TRBJ2-1; D is perhaps TRBD2 (6 bases). The DNA for the CDR3 is TGTGCCAGCAGCGTTGACGGGGGTTACAATGAGCAGTTCTTC. Translating it yields CASSVDGGYNEQFF.